The 26 T cell receptor beta chains presented below share a single source sample, sequenced in a study of shared clonotypes between healthy human individuals. Assay used: immunoSEQ multiplex PCR; TCRdb lists only in-frame clones, some missing. The sample has about 600,000 clones; about 97% are singletons. Sequencing was carried out using naive CD4+ T cells sorted from blood. Subset described: CD45RA+ positively selected. These receptors came from a woman in her twenties or thirties in good health.

This chain links TRBV14 with TRBJ1-4, with D perhaps TRBD1 (5 bases). This CDR3 is built from 15 residues. From germline, CDR1 is SGHDN and CDR2 FVKESK. Between the trimmed V and J ends, which lost 3 bases and 5 bases, there was a span of 13 bases. The CDR3 reads CASSHLGHMNEKLFF. The DNA of the CDR3 is TGTGCCAGCAGCCATCTTGGACATATGAATGAAAAACTGTTTTTT.

The chain uses TRBV14 and TRBJ2-1; D is ambiguous. Trimming stripped 4 bases from V and 9 bases from J, with 10 bases between. Looked up from germline, CDR1 is SGHDN and CDR2 is FVKESK. This CDR3 comprises 12 residues. CDR3 amino acids: CASSRSDGEQFF. CDR3 DNA: TGTGCCAGCAGCCGGTCAGACGGTGAGCAGTTCTTC.

V usage is TRBV10-3 and J usage is TRBJ2-5; D perhaps matches TRBD1 (6 bases). V dropped 6 bases and J dropped 2 bases, with 13 bases sitting between them. The CDR3 is made up of 14 amino acids. Germline assignment: CDR1 ENHRY and CDR2 SYGVKD. CDR3 nucleotide sequence: TGTGCCATCAGACGGACAGAGGGACAAGAGACCCAGTACTTC. It yields the protein CAIRRTEGQETQYF.

The CDR3 DNA sequence: TGCGCCAGCAGCCAAAGGGGGGGCCCAGCGGGGGTTAGTGAGCAGTTCTTC. This codes for CASSQRGGPAGVSEQFF. V gene TRBV4-1 combines with J gene TRBJ2-1; TRBD2 aligns across 8 bases. The length of the CDR3 is 17 residues. Germline V gene sequence: CDR1 MGHRA, CDR2 YSYEKL. J was trimmed by 9 bases and V by 2 bases; bases with no gene match: 15.

V is TRBV28 and J is TRBJ2-7; D gene unclear. Germline V CDR1 and CDR2: MDHEN, SYDVKM. Trimming shortened V by 3 bases and J by 3 bases, and 6 bases separated the two germline ends. The CDR3 length is 12 residues. CDR3 sequence reads: CASSFAVYEQYF. The CDR3 nucleotides are TGTGCCAGCAGTTTTGCAGTCTACGAGCAGTACTTC. Drawing the rest from reference TRBV28 and TRBJ2-7, the complete variable domain is DVKVTQSSRYLVKRTGEKVFLECVQDMDHENMFWYRQDPGLGLRLIYFSYDVKMKEKGDIPEGYSVSREKKERFSLILESASTNQTSMYLCASSFAVYEQYFGPGTRLTVT.

In DNA, the CDR3 is TGTGCCACCAGCTGGAGGACGGGGGGCAATCAGCCCCAGCATTTT. It specifies CATSWRTGGNQPQHF. The J gene is TRBJ1-5, the V gene TRBV15; a possible D gene is TRBD1 (5 bases). Between the trimmed V and J ends, which lost 5 bases and 2 bases, there was a span of 13 bases. The CDR3 runs 15 residues. Germline values: CDR1 LNHNV, CDR2 YYDKDF (reference sequence).

As DNA, the CDR3 is TGTGCCACGGGTGGAGTCTACGAGCAGTACTTC. Its protein is CATGGVYEQYF. The chain carries TRBV25-1 and TRBJ2-7; D gene ambiguous. Germline values: CDR1 MGHDK, CDR2 SYGVNS. With 10 bases removed from V and 3 bases from J, the gap between germline ends came to 10 bases. This CDR3 region has 11 residues.

The rearrangement links TRBV6-6 to TRBJ2-3; D is undetermined. V was shortened by 5 bases and J by 3 bases, with 3 bases between the two germline ends. The CDR3 extends over 11 amino acids. Per germline, CDR1 MNHNY and CDR2 SVGAGI (reference sequence). CDR3 region: CASSRTDTQYF. CDR3 DNA sequence: TGTGCCAGCAGTCGTACAGATACGCAGTATTTT.

The rearrangement links TRBV4-1 to TRBJ2-1, with no clear D. CDR3 length: 15 residues. Germline assignment: CDR1 MGHRA and CDR2 YSYEKL. The V and J ends lost 8 bases and 0 bases respectively, with 14 bases between them. CDR3 coding DNA: TGCGCCAGCGGCCCCGCCGTCAGCTCCTACAATGAGCAGTTCTTC. This codes for CASGPAVSSYNEQFF.

V gene TRBV7-9 combines with J gene TRBJ1-1; no reliable D call. Germline V gene data show CDR1 as SEHNR and CDR2 as FQNEAQ (reference sequence). This CDR3 contains 12 residues. Trimming removed 8 bases at V and 4 bases at J, with 11 bases between. This chain's CDR3 is CASRQEGTEAFF. In DNA, the CDR3 is TGTGCCAGCCGCCAGGAGGGCACTGAAGCTTTCTTT.

This chain joins TRBV7-8 and TRBJ2-3, with TRBD2 matching 9 bases. Germline-derived CDR1 and CDR2 are SGHVS and FQNEAQ. The trim removed 4 bases at V and 4 bases at J, leaving 6 bases unmatched. The CDR3 is 15 residues long. CDR3 in DNA: TGTGCCAGCAGCTGGGTAGCGGGAGTTTCAGATACGCAGTATTTT. It codes for CASSWVAGVSDTQYF.

V and J are TRBV30 and TRBJ2-5, with TRBD1 matching over 9 bases. V was clipped by 2 bases and J by 2 bases; unmatched bases: 12. The CDR3 runs 17 residues. Germline V lookup: CDR1 GTSNPN, CDR2 SVGIG (reference sequence). CDR3 amino acids: CAWSTGQGFSPQETQYF. In nucleotides, the CDR3 is TGTGCCTGGAGTACGGGACAGGGATTTTCACCTCAAGAGACCCAGTACTTC.

On this clone itself: Within the sample, other DNA sequences also encode this same CDR3. The chain combines TRBV7-2 with TRBJ2-3; 10 bases agree with TRBD2. Germline CDR1 reads SGHTA; CDR2 reads FQGNSA. This CDR3 is 16 amino acids long. The V segment lost 1 base and the J segment 1 base; nucleotides outside the gene matches: 2. The CDR3 nucleotides are TGTGCCAGCAGCTTAGTCGGGACTAGCGGCACAGATACGCAGTATTTT. Protein sequence: CASSLVGTSGTDTQYF.

The CDR3 DNA follows: TGTGCCAGCAGCTTCGCAAGCGGTGGCAATCAGCCCCAGCATTTT. This sequence encodes CASSFASGGNQPQHF. The chain recombines TRBV19 with TRBJ1-5; D uncertain. There are 15 residues in the CDR3. Trimming took 9 bases from V and 2 from J, leaving 17 bases between them. Germline CDR1 reads LNHDA; CDR2 reads SQIVND (reference sequence).

V gene TRBV6-1 combines with J gene TRBJ2-7, with TRBD2 as a possible D gene (5 bases). The CDR3 runs 11 residues. V lost 8 bases and J 9 bases, leaving 14 bases between the germline ends. In germline, CDR1 is MNHNS, CDR2 SASEGT. The CDR3 bases are TGTGCCAGCGATCCGGGGATCGGGCAGTACTTC. Its translation is CASDPGIGQYF.

The chain uses TRBV29-1 and TRBJ2-3; 7 bases agree with TRBD2. V trimming: 5 bases; J trimming: 3 bases; junction bases outside the gene matches: 14. This CDR3 has 16 amino acids. Germline V gene sequence: CDR1 SQVTM, CDR2 ANQGSEA. CDR3 sequence: CSVIHGAGVGTDTQYF. The CDR3 region has the DNA TGCAGCGTTATCCATGGGGCGGGAGTTGGAACAGATACGCAGTATTTT.

This chain joins TRBV28 and TRBJ2-1, with D maybe TRBD1 (5 bases). Trimming stripped 5 bases from V and 7 bases from J, with 15 bases between. The germline gives CDR1 MDHEN, CDR2 SYDVKM. The CDR3 spans 14 residues. The CDR3 region has the DNA TGTGCCAGCAGTAGACGTCCAGGGTGGAATGAGCAGTTCTTC. This sequence encodes CASSRRPGWNEQFF.

J is TRBJ1-2 and V is TRBV5-1; the match to TRBD1 covers 9 bases. Germline CDR1 SGHRS, CDR2 YFSETQ. Trimming cost V 4 bases and J 6 bases; bases outside gene matches: 13. The CDR3 spans 16 residues. CDR3: CASSPLTGGEMNGYTF. As DNA, the CDR3 is TGCGCCAGCAGCCCCCTAACAGGGGGCGAGATGAATGGCTACACCTTC.

The chain couples TRBV18 to TRBJ1-4, with D possibly being TRBD1 (5 bases). The ends were cut back, 3 bases at V and 7 bases at J, with 18 bases in the middle. Germline CDR1 is KGHSH and CDR2 is LQKENI. The CDR3 is 16 residues long. The CDR3 sequence: CASSPQAGTSSEKLFF. The CDR3 DNA reads as TGTGCCAGCTCACCCCAGGCCGGGACGTCGTCTGAAAAACTGTTTTTT.

The chain is built from TRBV18 and TRBJ1-1; D is uncertain. This CDR3 contains 16 residues. Germline V gene data show CDR1 as KGHSH and CDR2 as LQKENI. V lost 1 base, J lost 5 bases, and 17 bases lay in between. CDR3 amino acids: CASSPQSEGAGTEAFF. For the CDR3, the DNA is TGTGCCAGCTCACCACAATCAGAGGGAGCGGGGACTGAAGCTTTCTTT.

The genes are TRBV5-5 and TRBJ1-5, with no clear D. Per the germline V gene, CDR1 is SGHKS and CDR2 is YYEKEE (reference sequence). Deletions cut 4 bases from V and 6 bases from J, with 20 bases between. The CDR3 totals 16 residues. The CDR3 spells CASSPQPGTVGQPQHF. CDR3 nucleotide sequence: TGTGCCAGCAGCCCGCAGCCAGGTACCGTGGGTCAGCCCCAGCATTTT.

The chain combines TRBV6-1 with TRBJ2-4; TRBD1 or TRBD2 may be the D gene (7 bases each). Germline V lookup: CDR1 MNHNS, CDR2 SASEGT. The CDR3 runs to 17 residues. V lost 1 base, J lost 0 bases, and 13 bases lay in between. The CDR3 here is CASSEVQGGLAKNIQYF. The DNA of the CDR3 is TGTGCCAGCAGTGAAGTCCAGGGGGGGTTAGCCAAAAACATTCAGTACTTC.

The V call is TRBV9, the J call TRBJ2-1, with TRBD2 identical over 11 bases. The CDR3 contains 17 residues. The germline V gene has CDR1 SGDLS and CDR2 YYNGEE. The V and J ends lost 2 bases and 8 bases, in that order; junction bases with no gene match: 12. CDR3: CASSVNHGTSGLYEQFF. The CDR3, as DNA: TGTGCCAGCAGCGTCAATCACGGGACTAGCGGATTGTATGAGCAGTTCTTC.

This chain uses TRBV15 with TRBJ1-2, with a possible D match to TRBD1 (5 bases). The ends were cut back, 8 bases at V and 3 bases at J, with 19 bases in the middle. The CDR3 is 15 residues long. The germline CDR1 and CDR2 sequences are LNHNV and YYDKDF (reference sequence). The CDR3 spells CATGGSGHADYGYTF. The CDR3, as DNA: TGTGCCACCGGGGGTTCAGGGCATGCCGACTATGGCTACACCTTC.

This rearrangement joins TRBV9 to TRBJ2-7, with D possibly matching TRBD2 (5 bases). The V gene's germline CDR1 is SGDLS and CDR2 YYNGEE. Trimming stripped 0 bases from V and 6 bases from J, with 16 bases between. The CDR3 runs 15 residues. The CDR3 region has the DNA TGTGCCAGCAGCGTAGGGCGAGGAGGCTTAGGCGAGCAGTACTTC. As protein: CASSVGRGGLGEQYF.

The V and J genes are TRBV23-1 and TRBJ1-5; D is unresolved. TRBV23-1 is recorded as an ORF, its role being uncertain. The CDR3 runs to 16 residues. Deletions cut 1 base from V and 0 bases from J, with 10 bases between. CDR3 region: CASSQLLTNSNQPQHF. In DNA form, the CDR3 reads TGCGCCAGCAGTCAATTGCTCACCAATAGCAATCAGCCCCAGCATTTT.